The clone carrying this T cell receptor beta chain came up many times. Its antigen is still unknown. The data belong to a study of CD8 T cells in ankylosing spondylitis. The study's findings and limits: Earlier reports found some motif variants in synovial fluid and blood in reactive arthritis. Clones that were linked to disease were CD8+ and were relatively rare in peripheral blood. From matched ankylosing spondylitis synovial fluid, disease-linked clones were reportedly recovered at significantly enriched levels.

Scientists made TCR beta libraries using quantitative 5'-RACE with molecular barcodes. TCRdb reanalysed the 5' RACE reads using MiXCR and keeps one entry per CDR3 protein. The sample yields 150,000 to 200,000 distinct CDR3 sequences, 18% seen once. The germline V gene encodes CDR1 SGDLS and CDR2 YYNGEE. The CDR3 consists of 16 residues. V was clipped by 5 bases and J by 1 base; unmatched bases: 8. Sequenced: blood, either unsorted or a sorted T cell fraction (not recorded which). The TCR originated in a male donor between 5 and 35 years old with ankylosing spondylitis or in good health (not recorded which). The chain uses TRBV9 and TRBJ2-1; 8 bases fit TRBD2. CDR3 residues: CASRNSGAGSYNEQFF. The CDR3 nucleotides read TGTGCCAGCAGGAATAGCGGGGCGGGGTCCTACAATGAGCAGTTCTTC.